The 18 T cell receptor beta chains presented below share a single source sample, sequenced in a study of T cells after posttransplantation cyclophosphamide. The table came from immunoSEQ multiplex PCR; TCRdb's copy has only in-frame clones and leaves some out. Reported are under 25,000 clones, none seen only once; the ten largest carry 6% to 7%. Material for sequencing was PBMCs. Source of these receptors: a woman aged 55 to 70 in good health, CMV-negative, and a related stem cell transplant donor.

The J gene is TRBJ2-3, the V gene TRBV7-9, with 7 positions matching TRBD1. CDR1 SEHNR and CDR2 FQNEAQ come from the germline V gene (reference sequence). With V trimmed by 5 bases and J by 3 bases, 11 bases remained unmatched. The CDR3 extends over 16 amino acids. CDR3: CASSRIWDSETDTQYF. DNA of the CDR3: TGTGCCAGCAGCCGGATCTGGGACAGCGAAACAGATACGCAGTATTTT.

This clone was found a few times. The chain couples TRBV4-3 to TRBJ2-5; TRBD2 aligns across 8 bases. J was trimmed by 4 bases and V by 0 bases; bases with no gene match: 13. Germline loops: CDR1 LGHNA, CDR2 YSLEER. The CDR3 covers 18 residues. The CDR3 DNA reads TGCGCCAGCAGCCAAGAAATCCTTGGCGGGGGGCCCCGAGAGACCCAGTACTTC. Residues: CASSQEILGGGPRETQYF.

This clone has only a few counts. J is TRBJ2-3 and V is TRBV29-1; a weak D match, TRBD1 (6 bases). Trimming took 5 bases from V and 9 from J, leaving 24 bases between them. Germline-derived CDR1 and CDR2 are SQVTM and ANQGSEA. This CDR3 is built from 15 residues. CDR3 nucleotides: TGCAGCGTTCCCGATCCGATTACACAGGGTACGACGCAGTATTTT. Translated: CSVPDPITQGTTQYF.

A few counts support this clone. This chain uses TRBV2 with TRBJ1-5; TRBD1 matches at 7 bases. In germline, CDR1 is SNHLY, CDR2 FYNNEI. The CDR3 has 16 amino acids. Trimming removed 7 bases from V and 0 bases from J; junction bases left unmatched: 9. CDR3 loop: CASTPRGAVSNQPQHF. The CDR3 nucleotides read TGTGCCAGCACTCCCAGGGGGGCCGTTAGCAATCAGCCCCAGCATTTT.

The chain carries TRBV4-2 and TRBJ2-5; possible D gene TRBD2, 5 bases. From germline, CDR1 is LGHNA and CDR2 YNFKEQ. V shed 0 bases and J shed 5 bases, with 10 bases lying between them. CDR3 length: 14 amino acids. The CDR3 DNA reads as TGTGCCAGCAGCCAAGAGAGGGATTTGGAGACCCAGTACTTC. Its protein product is CASSQERDLETQYF.

This clone has a count of ten or more. CDR3 sequence reads: CASTPGGRGGPGQYV. In nucleotides, the CDR3 is TGTGCCAGCACCCCAGGGGGCAGGGGAGGGCCCGGGCAGTACGTC. The chain is built from TRBV6-4 and TRBJ2-7, with a tentative D call TRBD1 (8 bases). V lost 7 bases, J lost 9 bases, and 25 bases lay in between. CDR1 is MRHNA and CDR2 is SNTAGT in the germline V gene. The CDR3 has 15 residues.

This clone was observed a handful of times. This rearrangement joins TRBV2 to TRBJ2-1; weak D call: TRBD2 (6 bases). The CDR3 is 15 residues long. V was pared by 8 bases and J by 7 bases, with 21 bases between. Germline CDR1 and CDR2: SNHLY and FYNNEI. Here the CDR3 reads CASGQDIGRGNEQFF. DNA of the CDR3: TGTGCCAGCGGACAAGATATTGGGCGGGGAAATGAGCAGTTCTTC. The full variable domain, completed using reference TRBV2 and TRBJ2-1, is EPEVTQTPSHQVTQMGQEVILRCVPISNHLYFYWYRQILGQKVEFLVSFYNNEISEKSEIFDDQFSVERPDGSNFTLKIRSTKLEDSAMYFCASGQDIGRGNEQFFGPGTRLTVL.

This clone was observed a handful of times. This sequence joins TRBV19 and TRBJ2-5; 7 nucleotides match TRBD2. The germline V gene has CDR1 LNHDA and CDR2 SQIVND (reference sequence). The CDR3 runs to 15 residues. V gave up 1 base and J gave up 1 base; unmatched junction bases: 3. CDR3 sequence: CASSIAASGQETQYF. CDR3 DNA sequence: TGTGCCAGTAGTATAGCTGCTAGCGGCCAAGAGACCCAGTACTTC. Full variable domain (outside the CDR3, taken from reference TRBV19 and TRBJ2-5): DGGITQSPKYLFRKEGQNVTLSCEQNLNHDAMYWYRQDPGQGLRLIYYSQIVNDFQKGDIAEGYSVSREKKESFPLTVTSAQKNPTAFYLCASSIAASGQETQYFGPGTRLLVL.

This clone was observed a handful of times. The gene calls are TRBV25-1 and TRBJ1-6; D call uncertain. Trimming removed 6 bases at V and 6 bases at J, with 15 bases between. This CDR3 contains 15 residues. CDR1 and CDR2 (germline): MGHDK, SYGVNS. CDR3 region: CASSDGVGINSPLHF. The CDR3 bases are TGTGCCAGCAGCGACGGGGTCGGGATTAATTCACCCCTCCACTTT. The complete variable domain, with remaining parts taken from reference TRBV25-1 and TRBJ1-6, reads EADIYQTPRYLVIGTGKKITLECSQTMGHDKMYWYQQDPGMELHLIHYSYGVNSTEKGDLSSESTVSRIRTEHFPLTLESARPSHTSQYLCASSDGVGINSPLHFGNGTRLTVT.

A few counts support this clone. V and J are TRBV4-3 and TRBJ2-5, with 10 bases matching TRBD2. The CDR3 covers 14 residues. The germline V gene encodes CDR1 LGHNA and CDR2 YSLEER. The V and J ends lost 1 base and 4 bases, in that order; junction bases with no gene match: 0. CDR3 sequence (DNA): TGCGCCAGCAGCCAAGGACTAGCGGGAGAGACCCAGTACTTC. Translation gives CASSQGLAGETQYF.

This clone occurred many times. The chain is built from TRBV7-2 and TRBJ2-7; 9 bases map to TRBD2. Germline values: CDR1 SGHTA, CDR2 FQGNSA. V lost 0 bases to trimming and J lost 5 bases; unmatched junction nucleotides: 5. CDR3 size: 15 residues. The CDR3 reads CASSLALAGFNEQYF. The CDR3, as DNA: TGTGCCAGCAGCTTAGCGCTAGCGGGGTTTAACGAGCAGTACTTC.

At least ten counts were recorded for this clone. V usage is TRBV13 and J usage is TRBJ2-3, with 7 bases matching TRBD2. Per the germline V gene, CDR1 is PRHDT and CDR2 is FYEKMQ (reference sequence). The CDR3 sequence is 15 residues long. The V segment lost 1 base and the J segment 10 bases; nucleotides outside the gene matches: 11. The CDR3 DNA reads as TGTGCCAGCAGCTTAGCCTCCGGACTAGTTCGATCGCAGTATTTT. This sequence encodes CASSLASGLVRSQYF.

The chain is built from TRBV18 and TRBJ1-1, with TRBD1 as a possible D gene (5 bases). The V gene's germline CDR1 is KGHSH and CDR2 LQKENI. CDR3 size: 16 residues. The ends were cut back, 2 bases at V and 0 bases at J, with 13 bases in the middle. CDR3: CASSPWGGNMNTEAFF. CDR3 in DNA: TGTGCCAGCTCACCATGGGGGGGGAACATGAACACTGAAGCTTTCTTT.

This rearrangement joins TRBV9 to TRBJ2-1; D might be TRBD2 (5 bases). Germline CDR1 is SGDLS and CDR2 is YYNGEE. CDR3 length: 17 amino acids. V was shortened by 0 bases and J by 2 bases, with 15 bases between the two germline ends. The CDR3 region has the DNA TGTGCCAGCAGCGTAGGCCCGGGGAAAAATGCCTACAATGAGCAGTTCTTC. Amino acid sequence: CASSVGPGKNAYNEQFF. Complete variable domain (other parts from reference TRBV9 and TRBJ2-1): DSGVTQTPKHLITATGQRVTLRCSPRSGDLSVYWYQQSLDQGLQFLIQYYNGEERAKGNILERFSAQQFPDLHSELNLSSLELGDSALYFCASSVGPGKNAYNEQFFGPGTRLTVL.

In this sample, this clone turned up many times. V gene TRBV11-2 combines with J gene TRBJ2-5, with TRBD1 identical over 7 bases. The V segment lost 1 base and the J segment 1 base; nucleotides outside the gene matches: 3. The CDR3 extends over 15 amino acids. The germline V gene encodes CDR1 SGHAT and CDR2 FQNNGV. In DNA, the CDR3 is TGTGCCAGCAGCTTAGTACAGGGGTTCCAAGAGACCCAGTACTTC. This sequence encodes CASSLVQGFQETQYF.

This clone was observed at least ten times. The chain links TRBV9 to TRBJ2-1; 12 bases agree with TRBD2. This CDR3 is 17 amino acids long. V shed 3 bases and J 3 bases; nucleotides not matched to a gene: 7. Germline CDR1 SGDLS, CDR2 YYNGEE. CDR3 in amino acids: CASSGAGTSGLYNEQFF. The DNA for the CDR3 is TGTGCCAGCAGCGGAGCCGGGACTAGCGGGCTCTACAATGAGCAGTTCTTC.

This clone showed up just a few times. This sequence joins TRBV2 and TRBJ2-1; D might be TRBD2 (5 bases). CDR1 is SNHLY, CDR2 FYNNEI, per germline. Trimming took 4 bases from V and 7 from J, leaving 14 bases between them. The CDR3 is 14 residues long. The CDR3 reads CASSVLPGINEQFF. The CDR3 DNA is TGTGCCAGCAGTGTCCTCCCCGGGATTAATGAGCAGTTCTTC.

In this sample, this clone turned up many times. The rearrangement uses TRBV7-3 and TRBJ2-5, with D possibly TRBD1 on 6 matching bases. CDR1 is SGHTA, CDR2 FQGTGA, per germline. V was trimmed by 1 base and J by 5 bases, leaving 14 bases between them. The CDR3 length is 15 residues. As DNA, the CDR3 is TGTGCCAGCAGCTTAAGGGGGTTAAGGGGGGAGACCCAGTACTTC. Its protein is CASSLRGLRGETQYF.